This T cell receptor beta chain emerged from a study of PD-1 blockade in classical Hodgkin lymphoma. About the study: Treatment was intravenous nivolumab, 3 mg/kg every 2 weeks, until progression.

Some clones are missing from TCRdb's copy, which holds only in-frame ones; the method was immunoSEQ multiplex PCR. The sample yields 100,000 or so clones, approximately 90% seen once. As for this clone: What it recognizes is unknown.

Overall study results and limits: Those achieving complete response showed baseline diversity like newly diagnosed patients. Relapsed/refractory patients reportedly had lower baseline diversity than newly diagnosed patients.

The time point was: cycle 4 day 1 (C4D1), after more than five weeks of nivolumab. Relapse was seen in all patients after autologous stem cell transplantation, and brentuximab vedotin exposure was variable. Germline loops: CDR1 SEHNR, CDR2 FQNEAQ (reference sequence). V was clipped by 1 base and J by 5 bases, with 6 bases between them. This CDR3 is 12 amino acids long. Sequences were derived from peripheral blood mononuclear cells (PBMCs), sampled before the fourth cycle of nivolumab. The sequence was collected from a human donor with classical Hodgkin lymphoma. The gene calls are TRBV7-9 and TRBJ2-7; no reliable D call. The CDR3 reads CASSLGVDEQYF. The CDR3 DNA is TGTGCCAGCAGCTTAGGGGTCGACGAGCAGTACTTC.